The rows below give T cell receptor beta chains drawn from one sample of a study of T cells after yellow fever vaccination. TCRdb processed the 5' RACE reads anew with MiXCR; each CDR3 protein has one entry. The sample carries fewer than 85,000 distinct CDR3 sequences, just under 8% recorded once. Source: CD8+ T cells sorted from PBMCs, taken on the day of the yellow fever booster vaccination. These receptors all stem from a man aged 25-45 years who received the YFV17D yellow fever vaccine. CDR3s leave out the opening cysteine and the closing phenylalanine or tryptophan. The order of the fields is J gene, V gene, clone size, CDR3 protein. Clone size appears in some rows only: once, few, many, or a class for an expanded clone.

J: TRBJ2-1; V: TRBV7-9; size: few; CDR3: ASTWAGTSINEQF
J: TRBJ1-2; V: TRBV6-2/TRBV6-3; size: .; CDR3: ASSPGRSYGYT
J: TRBJ2-5; V: TRBV24-1; size: .; CDR3: ATSDNRDSGTGTQY
J: TRBJ2-7; V: TRBV19; size: few; CDR3: ASRETTGSDYEQY
J: TRBJ2-7; V: TRBV7-9; size: .; CDR3: ASSPDSLAEQY
J: TRBJ2-7; V: TRBV28; size: .; CDR3: ASSPLQISYEQY
J: TRBJ2-7; V: TRBV6-2/TRBV6-3; size: .; CDR3: ASSSSTDVSYEQY
J: TRBJ2-5; V: TRBV6-2/TRBV6-3; size: .; CDR3: ASRSGQGAHETQY
J: TRBJ2-7; V: TRBV24-1; size: .; CDR3: ATSDSRTEYEQY
J: TRBJ2-3; V: TRBV2; size: many; CDR3: ASSENPTGSTDTQY
J: TRBJ1-2; V: TRBV20-1; size: few; CDR3: SARGVDPAGYT
J: TRBJ2-7; V: TRBV5-6; size: many; CDR3: ASSWTSSYEQY
J: TRBJ2-1; V: TRBV3-1; size: few; CDR3: ASSRQPSSYNEQF
J: TRBJ2-7; V: TRBV15; size: few; CDR3: ATSIVAGSVEQY
J: TRBJ1-4; V: TRBV7-2; size: few; CDR3: ASSSGTGAGKLF
J: TRBJ2-1; V: TRBV7-6; size: many; CDR3: ASSLLEGWNYNEQF
J: TRBJ2-1; V: TRBV2; size: .; CDR3: ASSVGLAGRGWF
J: TRBJ2-7; V: TRBV7-8; size: few; CDR3: ASSLRRGAYEQY
J: TRBJ2-7; V: TRBV29-1; size: few; CDR3: SVCIQGAHEQY
J: TRBJ2-5; V: TRBV27; size: few; CDR3: ASKLGGTSQETQY
J: TRBJ2-4; V: TRBV20-1; size: .; CDR3: SARGGREAGIQY
J: TRBJ2-7; V: TRBV7-2; size: .; CDR3: ASSLAGGTLYEQY
J: TRBJ2-1; V: TRBV20-1; size: many; CDR3: SAHWVGPTYNEQF
J: TRBJ2-7; V: TRBV11-2; size: few; CDR3: ASSLDLAPLYYEQY
J: TRBJ2-2; V: TRBV10-2; size: few; CDR3: ASRPDTGELF
J: TRBJ2-1; V: TRBV9; size: .; CDR3: ASSVRSPSINEQF
J: TRBJ2-7; V: TRBV7-8; size: few; CDR3: ASSVRVGSYEQY
J: TRBJ2-7; V: TRBV7-9; size: many; CDR3: ASSMLGLDYEQY
J: TRBJ2-1; V: TRBV7-6; size: many; CDR3: ASSSPDRYNEQF